The text below deals with one TCR beta chain. Researchers took RNA transcripts and amplified the TCR beta CDR3 regions from them. RT-PCR in the first round (using the HTBI primer set) targeted the TCR CDR3. TCRdb re-called the multiplex PCR reads through MiXCR, storing one row per CDR3 protein. This sample yields 620,000 or so distinct CDR3 sequences, of which around 13% are seen a single time; about 12% belongs to the top ten. The sample is drawn from a study of T cells in Graves' hyperthyroidism and ophthalmopathy. V gave up 6 bases and J gave up 1 base, with 14 bases separating them. The CDR3 is 14 amino acids. The V gene's germline CDR1 is DFQATT and CDR2 SNEGSKA (reference sequence).

The sequencing sample was made of blood. The rearrangement joins TRBV20-1 to TRBJ2-3; D call uncertain. The TCR was taken from a woman aged 45-59 years with Graves' ophthalmopathy. The CDR3, as DNA: TGCAGTGCCCGGCGACCAACCCGCACAGATACGCAGTATTTT. This codes for CSARRPTRTDTQYF.